Following are 30 T cell receptor beta chains from one sample sequenced in a study of blood T cell repertoires in COVID-19. Using immunoSEQ multiplex PCR, the repertoire was profiled, and TCRdb retains in-frame clones only, with some absent. This table has some 330,000 clones, roughly 90% appearing once. Sequencing was done on a sample of PBMCs or T cells enriched from blood (not recorded which). Receptor source: a woman aged 30 to 39 who had recovered from COVID-19.

V and J are TRBV9 and TRBJ2-7; weak D call: TRBD1 (6 bases). The V end was cut by 1 base, the J end by 7 bases, with 12 bases between. Germline CDR1 reads SGDLS; CDR2 reads YYNGEE. This CDR3 is 13 amino acids long. CDR3 loop: CASSVRPTGEQYF. The CDR3 DNA reads as TGTGCCAGCAGCGTACGCCCCACAGGGGAGCAGTACTTC. The entire variable domain, with the rest obtained from reference TRBV9 and TRBJ2-7, is as follows: DSGVTQTPKHLITATGQRVTLRCSPRSGDLSVYWYQQSLDQGLQFLIQYYNGEERAKGNILERFSAQQFPDLHSELNLSSLELGDSALYFCASSVRPTGEQYFGPGTRLTVT.

The rearrangement uses TRBV27 and TRBJ1-1; D unclear. This CDR3 comprises 15 residues. The germline CDR1 and CDR2 sequences are MNHEY and SMNVEV (reference sequence). Trimming pared 2 bases from V and 5 bases from J, leaving 15 bases between. As DNA, the CDR3 is TGTGCCAGCAGTTTAGGCCTCCCTAGAGGGACTGAAGCTTTCTTT. The encoded protein is CASSLGLPRGTEAFF.

The rearrangement links TRBV5-1 to TRBJ2-3; 7 bases line up with TRBD1. J gave up 0 bases and V 7 bases, and 2 bases lay outside the gene matches. CDR3 size: 13 residues. Looked up from germline, CDR1 is SGHRS and CDR2 is YFSETQ. DNA for the CDR3: TGCGCCAGCCGGGACAGAAGCACAGATACGCAGTATTTT. Amino acids: CASRDRSTDTQYF.

V usage is TRBV21-1 and J usage is TRBJ2-3; the table's D call TRBD2 went unverified against the DNA. TRBV21-1 is a pseudogene segment. The CDR3 totals 14 residues. The DNA of the CDR3 is TGTGCCAGCAGAGCGGGAGGGAGCACAGATACGCAGTATTTT. Translation gives CASRAGGSTDTQYF.

This sequence joins TRBV15 and TRBJ1-4; TRBD1 might be the D (6 bases). The germline V gene has CDR1 LNHNV and CDR2 YYDKDF (reference sequence). V dropped 0 bases and J dropped 7 bases, with 12 bases sitting between them. This CDR3 is built from 15 residues. In DNA, the CDR3 is TGTGCCACCAGCAGAGATAGAACAGGGCCTGAAAAACTGTTTTTT. Translation: CATSRDRTGPEKLFF.

The V call is TRBV27, the J call TRBJ1-5; D is unresolved. Per the germline V gene, CDR1 is MNHEY and CDR2 is SMNVEV (reference sequence). This CDR3 is 14 amino acids long. V gave up 3 bases and J gave up 7 bases, with 13 bases separating them. The DNA of the CDR3 is TGTGCCAGCAGTTTGGCGGGTATCGGACAGCCCCAGCATTTT. Translated, it gives CASSLAGIGQPQHF.

The chain links TRBV21-1 to TRBJ2-1; the listed D gene, TRBD2, was not tested against the DNA. TRBV21-1 is listed as a pseudogene. This CDR3 is 15 amino acids long. CDR3 sequence (DNA): TGTGCCAGCAGCTTCCGGGGTAAAGGCTACAATGAGCAGTTCTTC. It translates to CASSFRGKGYNEQFF.

The J gene is TRBJ1-1, the V gene TRBV24-1, with 9 bases lining up with TRBD1. The CDR3 is made up of 14 amino acids. Germline-derived CDR1 and CDR2 are KGHDR and SFDVKD. Trimming cost V 9 bases and J 4 bases; bases outside gene matches: 8. CDR3 coding DNA: TGTGCCACCCGACAGGGGGTTCGGGTCACTGAAGCTTTCTTT. Translation: CATRQGVRVTEAFF.

The chain carries TRBV9 and TRBJ1-3, with 9 bases lining up with TRBD1. With 3 bases clipped from V and 6 bases from J, the junction kept 4 bases outside the gene matches. CDR3 length: 14 amino acids. Germline V gives CDR1 SGDLS, CDR2 YYNGEE. The CDR3 nucleotides read TGTGCCAGCAGCGGGACAGGGGAAGAAAACACCATATATTTT. As protein: CASSGTGEENTIYF.

The chain uses TRBV28 and TRBJ2-5; 9 bases map to TRBD2. CDR1 MDHEN and CDR2 SYDVKM come from the germline V gene. Trimming at V came to 2 bases and at J to 7 bases, leaving 11 bases not matched to a gene. CDR3 length equals 16 residues. CDR3 in amino acids: CASSLIPLAGPSTQYF. CDR3 sequence (DNA): TGTGCCAGCAGTTTAATCCCCCTAGCGGGGCCATCGACCCAGTACTTC. Combining the CDR3 with reference TRBV28 and TRBJ2-5 gives the whole variable domain DVKVTQSSRYLVKRTGEKVFLECVQDMDHENMFWYRQDPGLGLRLIYFSYDVKMKEKGDIPEGYSVSREKKERFSLILESASTNQTSMYLCASSLIPLAGPSTQYFGPGTRLLVL.

This chain connects TRBV28 to TRBJ1-6; 8 bases fit TRBD1. CDR1 and CDR2 from the germline V gene are MDHEN and SYDVKM. Germline trimming cut 4 bases from V and 6 bases from J; bases unmatched to any gene: 5. CDR3 length: 15 residues. The CDR3 protein is CASSSGQGLNSPLHF. The CDR3 DNA sequence: TGTGCCAGCAGTTCAGGACAGGGTCTTAATTCACCCCTCCACTTT.

The chain combines TRBV28 with TRBJ1-2; possibly TRBD1 for D (6 bases). V was cut by 2 bases and J by 6 bases, with 16 bases left in between. CDR1 and CDR2 from the germline V gene are MDHEN and SYDVKM. The CDR3 extends over 15 amino acids. The chain's CDR3 is CASSLPAGDRDGYTF. CDR3 nucleotides: TGTGCCAGCAGTTTACCCGCAGGGGATAGGGATGGCTACACCTTC.

The chain employs TRBV7-2 and TRBJ2-1, with TRBD2 matching over 7 bases. V shed 2 bases, J shed 5 bases, and the junction held 9 bases outside the gene matches. This CDR3 is built from 16 residues. The germline V gene has CDR1 SGHTA and CDR2 FQGNSA. Here the CDR3 DNA reads TGTGCCAGCAGCTTATTGGCGGGAGTCCTGGACAATGAGCAGTTCTTC. Protein: CASSLLAGVLDNEQFF.

V usage is TRBV1 and J usage is TRBJ1-6; the D segment call TRBD1 is taken from the table without a DNA check. TRBV1 is labeled a pseudogene. The CDR3 spans 14 residues. In DNA form, the CDR3 reads TGCACCAGCAGCCAAGATCAGGGAAACTCACCCCTCCACTTT. Its protein product is CTSSQDQGNSPLHF.

The chain uses TRBV5-1 and TRBJ2-1; 9 nucleotides agree with TRBD1. This CDR3 spans 15 amino acids. Per germline, CDR1 SGHRS and CDR2 YFSETQ. After removal of 5 bases from V and 0 bases from J, the junction contained 3 bases not matched to a gene. CDR3 in amino acids: CASRAQGASYNEQFF. The CDR3 DNA follows: TGCGCCAGCAGAGCACAGGGGGCCTCCTACAATGAGCAGTTCTTC.

The chain has TRBV10-3 and TRBJ2-1; weak D call: TRBD1 (6 bases). The CDR3 contains 14 residues. V dropped 3 bases and J dropped 3 bases, with 9 bases sitting between them. Looked up from germline, CDR1 is ENHRY and CDR2 is SYGVKD. CDR3 nucleotide sequence: TGTGCCATCAGTGAACAAGGGGGCTACAATGAGCAGTTCTTC. Encoded protein: CAISEQGGYNEQFF.

The chain employs TRBV4-2 and TRBJ1-1; D is uncertain. This CDR3 contains 14 residues. Per germline, CDR1 LGHNA and CDR2 YNFKEQ. V lost 4 bases to trimming and J lost 3 bases, with 12 bases between them. As DNA, the CDR3 is TGTGCCAGCAGCCCCCGAGAGGCGGACACTGAAGCTTTCTTT. Encoded protein: CASSPREADTEAFF.

Worth noting for this clone: The identical CDR3 is also encoded by other nucleotide sequences in the sample. The chain employs TRBV28 and TRBJ2-6, with D possibly matching TRBD2 (5 bases). CDR1 and CDR2 from the germline V gene are MDHEN and SYDVKM. V was pared by 2 bases and J by 0 bases, with 5 bases between. The CDR3 runs 15 residues. The CDR3 coding sequence is TGTGCCAGCAGTTTAGGGAGCTCTGGGGCCAACGTCCTGACTTTC. Translated, it gives CASSLGSSGANVLTF.

The chain carries TRBV18 and TRBJ2-2, with D possibly TRBD1 on 5 matching bases. Per germline, CDR1 KGHSH and CDR2 LQKENI. Between the trimmed V and J ends, which lost 0 bases and 8 bases, there was a span of 13 bases. This CDR3 comprises 15 residues. DNA of the CDR3: TGTGCCAGCTCACCACCGTCGACAGCGAAGGGGGAGCTGTTTTTT. Its protein is CASSPPSTAKGELFF. The complete variable domain, with remaining parts taken from reference TRBV18 and TRBJ2-2, reads NAGVMQNPRHLVRRRGQEARLRCSPMKGHSHVYWYRQLPEEGLKFMVYLQKENIIDESGMPKERFSAEFPKEGPSILRIQQVVRGDSAAYFCASSPPSTAKGELFFGEGSRLTVL.

The chain carries TRBV11-2 and TRBJ1-1, with 7 positions matching TRBD1. V was clipped by 1 base and J by 14 bases; unmatched bases: 10. The CDR3 runs to 13 residues. Germline V gene data show CDR1 as SGHAT and CDR2 as FQNNGV. This CDR3 reads CASSLVHRGDRFF. CDR3 sequence (DNA): TGTGCCAGCAGCTTAGTCCACAGGGGTGATCGATTCTTT.

The rearrangement joins TRBV28 to TRBJ1-4, with D tentatively TRBD1 (6 bases). V gave up 3 bases and J gave up 3 bases, with 8 bases separating them. CDR1 and CDR2 from the germline V gene are MDHEN and SYDVKM. The CDR3 is 14 amino acids. The CDR3 loop reads CASSFEGANEKLFF. DNA of the CDR3: TGTGCCAGCAGTTTCGAGGGGGCTAATGAAAAACTGTTTTTT.

The gene calls are TRBV5-1 and TRBJ2-7; TRBD2 aligns across 10 bases. Germline values: CDR1 SGHRS, CDR2 YFSETQ. V lost 2 bases and J lost 5; bases outside the gene matches: 10. The CDR3 runs 16 residues. The CDR3 nucleotides read TGCGCCAGCAGCTTCAACCTAGCGGGGGAGAGCGACGAGCAGTACTTC. It encodes CASSFNLAGESDEQYF.

Concerning this clone: Within the sample, other DNA sequences also encode this same CDR3. The V gene is TRBV12-3 or TRBV12-4, the J gene TRBJ1-2; maybe TRBD1 (5 bases). The CDR3 runs 13 residues. V was shortened by 2 bases and J by 1 base, with 5 bases between the two germline ends. CDR3 region: CASSLQGNYGYTF. CDR3 sequence (DNA): TGTGCCAGCAGTTTACAGGGTAACTATGGCTACACCTTC.

This sequence joins TRBV7-9 and TRBJ2-2; 9 nucleotides agree with TRBD1. Germline V gives CDR1 SEHNR, CDR2 FQNEAQ (reference sequence). After removal of 6 bases from V and 3 bases from J, the junction contained 8 bases not matched to a gene. The CDR3 contains 16 residues. CDR3 DNA: TGTGCCAGCAGGCCCCGAACAGGGGGCCACACCGGGGAGCTGTTTTTT. Encoded protein: CASRPRTGGHTGELFF.

The CDR3 reads CASSLGAGGSYNEQFF. The CDR3 DNA sequence: TGTGCCAGCAGCTTAGGTGCGGGGGGATCCTACAATGAGCAGTTCTTC. This chain joins TRBV7-8 and TRBJ2-1; 8 bases fit TRBD2. This CDR3 has 16 amino acids. V shed 1 base, J shed 1 base, and the junction held 3 bases outside the gene matches. Germline assignment: CDR1 SGHVS and CDR2 FQNEAQ.

The V and J genes are TRBV27 and TRBJ1-5; 7 bases agree with TRBD1. The CDR3 extends over 16 amino acids. V gave up 0 bases and J gave up 4 bases; unmatched junction bases: 6. CDR1 MNHEY and CDR2 SMNVEV come from the germline V gene (reference sequence). CDR3 nucleotides: TGTGCCAGCAGTTTATCTCCAGGGGGGTTTAATCAGCCCCAGCATTTT. The encoded protein is CASSLSPGGFNQPQHF.

The chain uses TRBV28 and TRBJ2-7; 11 bases match TRBD1. The junction had 3 bases not matched to a gene; V was cut back by 3 bases and J by 2 bases. CDR3 size: 15 residues. Germline V gives CDR1 MDHEN, CDR2 SYDVKM. The chain's CDR3 is CASSFPGQGAYEQYF. The CDR3 DNA follows: TGTGCCAGCAGTTTCCCGGGACAGGGGGCCTACGAGCAGTACTTC.

The rearrangement uses TRBV27 and TRBJ1-5; possible D gene TRBD1, 5 bases. V gave up 5 bases and J gave up 7 bases, with 12 bases separating them. Germline CDR1 is MNHEY and CDR2 is SMNVEV (reference sequence). The CDR3 totals 13 residues. In DNA form, the CDR3 reads TGTGCCAGCAGTCAGGGATTAGGACAGCCCCAGCATTTT. This translates into CASSQGLGQPQHF.

CDR3: CASSPVAGARNTEAFF. CDR3 DNA sequence: TGTGCCAGCTCACCCGTAGCGGGGGCTCGGAACACTGAAGCTTTCTTT. J is TRBJ1-1 and V is TRBV18; TRBD1 might be the D (6 bases). CDR1 and CDR2 (germline): KGHSH, LQKENI. Trimming removed 3 bases at V and 1 base at J, with 15 bases between. The CDR3 has 16 amino acids.

The rearrangement links TRBV7-2 to TRBJ1-2; 7 bases fit TRBD1. CDR1 and CDR2 from the germline V gene are SGHTA and FQGNSA. Trimming cost V 1 base and J 7 bases; bases outside gene matches: 9. The CDR3 totals 15 residues. CDR3 sequence (DNA): TGTGCCAGCAGCTTAGATGCCGGGACAGATATTGGCTACACCTTC. Translated, it gives CASSLDAGTDIGYTF.